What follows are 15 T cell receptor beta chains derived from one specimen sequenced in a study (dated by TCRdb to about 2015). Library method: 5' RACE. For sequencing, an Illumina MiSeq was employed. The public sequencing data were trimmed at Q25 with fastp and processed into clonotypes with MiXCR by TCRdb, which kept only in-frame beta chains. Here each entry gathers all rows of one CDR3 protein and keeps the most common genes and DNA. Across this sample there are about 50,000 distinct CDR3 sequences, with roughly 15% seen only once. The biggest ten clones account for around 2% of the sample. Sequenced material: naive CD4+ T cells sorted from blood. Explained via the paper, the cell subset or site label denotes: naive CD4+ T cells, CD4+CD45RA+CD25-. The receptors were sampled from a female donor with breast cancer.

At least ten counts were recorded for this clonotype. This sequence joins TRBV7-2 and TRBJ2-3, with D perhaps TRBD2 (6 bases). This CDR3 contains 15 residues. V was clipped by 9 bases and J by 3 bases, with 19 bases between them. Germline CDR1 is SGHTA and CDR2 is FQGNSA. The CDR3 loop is CASTSEGGITDTQYF. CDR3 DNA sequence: TGTGCCAGTACAAGTGAGGGCGGGATTACAGATACGCAGTATTTT.

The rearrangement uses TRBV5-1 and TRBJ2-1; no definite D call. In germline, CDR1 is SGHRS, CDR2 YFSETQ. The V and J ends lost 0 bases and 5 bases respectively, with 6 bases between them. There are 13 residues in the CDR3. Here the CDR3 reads CASSLALNNEQFF. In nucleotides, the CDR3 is TGCGCCAGCAGCTTGGCCCTAAACAATGAGCAGTTCTTC.

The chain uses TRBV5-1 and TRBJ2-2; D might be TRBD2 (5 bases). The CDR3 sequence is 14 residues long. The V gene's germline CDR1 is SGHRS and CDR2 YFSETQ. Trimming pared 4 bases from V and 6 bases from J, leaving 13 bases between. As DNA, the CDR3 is TGCGCCAGCAGCAGGACTGAGAGGGCCGGGGAGCTGTTTTTT. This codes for CASSRTERAGELFF.

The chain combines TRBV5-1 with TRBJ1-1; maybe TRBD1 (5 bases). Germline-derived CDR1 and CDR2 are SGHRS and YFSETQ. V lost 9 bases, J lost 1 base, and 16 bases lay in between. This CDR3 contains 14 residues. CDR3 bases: TGCGCCACGTCTGAGGGGTCCACGAACACTGAAGCTTTCTTT. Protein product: CATSEGSTNTEAFF.

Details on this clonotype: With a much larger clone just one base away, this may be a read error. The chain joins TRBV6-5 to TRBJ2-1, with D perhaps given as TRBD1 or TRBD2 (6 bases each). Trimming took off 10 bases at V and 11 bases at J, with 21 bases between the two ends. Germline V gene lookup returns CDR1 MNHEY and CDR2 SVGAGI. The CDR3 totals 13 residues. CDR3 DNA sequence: TGTGCCAACAGGAGGGACACCCTCTCTCAGCAGTTCTTC. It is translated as CANRRDTLSQQFF.

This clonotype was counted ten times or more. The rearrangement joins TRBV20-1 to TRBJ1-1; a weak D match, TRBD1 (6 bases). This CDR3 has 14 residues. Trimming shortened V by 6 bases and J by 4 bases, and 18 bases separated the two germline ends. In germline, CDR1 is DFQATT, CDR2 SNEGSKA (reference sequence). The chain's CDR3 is CSATTGMGATEAFF. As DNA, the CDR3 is TGCAGTGCCACGACGGGGATGGGGGCCACTGAAGCTTTCTTT.

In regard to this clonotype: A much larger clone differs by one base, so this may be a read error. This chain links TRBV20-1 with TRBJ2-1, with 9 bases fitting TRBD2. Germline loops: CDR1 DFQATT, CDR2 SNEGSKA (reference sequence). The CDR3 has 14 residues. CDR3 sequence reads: CRAGTSSRPNEQFF. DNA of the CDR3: TGCAGGGCCGGGACTAGCAGCCGCCCCAATGAGCAGTTCTTC.

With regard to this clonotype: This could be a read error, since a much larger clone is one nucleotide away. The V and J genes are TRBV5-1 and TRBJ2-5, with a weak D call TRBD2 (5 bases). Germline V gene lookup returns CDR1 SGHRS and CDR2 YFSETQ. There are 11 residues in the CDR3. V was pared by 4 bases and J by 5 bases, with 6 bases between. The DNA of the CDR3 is TGCGCCAGCAGCAGAGGGGAGACCCAGTACTTC. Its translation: CASSRGETQYF.

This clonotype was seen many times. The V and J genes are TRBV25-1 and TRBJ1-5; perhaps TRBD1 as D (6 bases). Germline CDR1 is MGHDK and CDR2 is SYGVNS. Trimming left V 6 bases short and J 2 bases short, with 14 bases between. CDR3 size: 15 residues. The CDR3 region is CASSKGGSGNQPQHF. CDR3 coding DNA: TGTGCCAGCAGCAAGGGGGGAAGCGGCAATCAGCCCCAGCATTTT.

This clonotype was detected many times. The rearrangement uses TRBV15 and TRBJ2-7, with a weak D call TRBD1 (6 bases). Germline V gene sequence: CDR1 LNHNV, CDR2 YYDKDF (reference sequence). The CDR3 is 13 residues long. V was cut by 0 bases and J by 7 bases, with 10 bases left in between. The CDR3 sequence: CATSRDRQAEQYF. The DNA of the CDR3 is TGTGCCACCAGCAGAGATCGACAGGCGGAGCAGTACTTC.

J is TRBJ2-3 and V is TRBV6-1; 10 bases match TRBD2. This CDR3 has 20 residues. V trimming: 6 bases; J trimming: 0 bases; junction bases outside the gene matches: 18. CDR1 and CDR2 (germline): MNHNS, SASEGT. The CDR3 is CASREKIAGGLLTSTDTQYF. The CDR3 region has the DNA TGTGCCAGCAGAGAAAAGATAGCGGGAGGATTATTGACTAGCACAGATACGCAGTATTTT.

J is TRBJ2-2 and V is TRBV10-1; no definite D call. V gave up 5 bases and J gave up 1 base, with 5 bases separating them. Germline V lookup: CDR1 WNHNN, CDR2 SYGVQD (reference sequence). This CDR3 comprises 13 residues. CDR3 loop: CASSIRNTGELFF. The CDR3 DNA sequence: TGCGCCAGCAGTATCCGGAACACCGGGGAGCTGTTTTTT.

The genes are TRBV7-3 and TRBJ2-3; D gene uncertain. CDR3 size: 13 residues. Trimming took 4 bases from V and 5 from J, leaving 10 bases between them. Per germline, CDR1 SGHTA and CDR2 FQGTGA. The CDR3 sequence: CASSWINEDTQYF. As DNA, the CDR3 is TGTGCCAGCAGCTGGATTAATGAAGATACGCAGTATTTT.

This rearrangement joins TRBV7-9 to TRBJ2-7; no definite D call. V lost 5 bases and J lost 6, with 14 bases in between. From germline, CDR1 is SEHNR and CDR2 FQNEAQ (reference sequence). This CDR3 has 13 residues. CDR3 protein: CASSQDTTGEQYF. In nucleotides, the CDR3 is TGTGCCAGCAGCCAAGACACCACCGGCGAGCAGTACTTC.

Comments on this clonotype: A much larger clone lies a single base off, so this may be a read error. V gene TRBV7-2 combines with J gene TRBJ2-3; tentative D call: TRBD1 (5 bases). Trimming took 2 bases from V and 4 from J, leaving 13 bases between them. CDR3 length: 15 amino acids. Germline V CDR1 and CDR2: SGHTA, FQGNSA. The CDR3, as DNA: TGTGCCAGCAGCTTACAGGGCCTAAGCTCAGATACGCAGTATTTT. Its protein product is CASSLQGLSSDTQYF.